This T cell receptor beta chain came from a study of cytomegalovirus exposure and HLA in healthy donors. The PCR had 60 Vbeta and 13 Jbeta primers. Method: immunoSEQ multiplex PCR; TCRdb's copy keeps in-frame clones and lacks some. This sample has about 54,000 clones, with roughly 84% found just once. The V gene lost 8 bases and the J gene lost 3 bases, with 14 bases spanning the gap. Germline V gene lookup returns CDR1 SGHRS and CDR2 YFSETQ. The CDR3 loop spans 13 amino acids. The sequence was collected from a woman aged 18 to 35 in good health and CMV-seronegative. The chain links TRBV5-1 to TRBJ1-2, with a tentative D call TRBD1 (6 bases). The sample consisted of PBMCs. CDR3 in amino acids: CASAGALDYGYTF. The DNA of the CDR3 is TGCGCCAGTGCGGGGGCACTGGACTATGGCTACACCTTC.